The clone carrying this T cell receptor (beta chain) appeared once. In germline, CDR1 is MNHEY, CDR2 SMNVEV (reference sequence). J gave up 4 bases and V 6 bases, and 6 bases lay outside the gene matches. The CDR3 has 15 residues. These data originate in a study of PD-L1 blockade in urothelial cancer. Clones were read by immunoSEQ multiplex PCR, and TCRdb kept only the in-frame ones, dropping some. The data show approximately 80,000 clones, with 82% seen just once and over 7.5% held by the top ten. The rearrangement uses TRBV27 and TRBJ2-3, with 11 positions matching TRBD2. The clonotype was recovered from a man between 70 and 80 years old with urothelial cancer. The material was PBMCs, obtained around atezolizumab (anti-PD-L1) treatment. The CDR3 loop is CASRGLAGGADTQYF. The CDR3 region has the DNA TGTGCCAGCAGGGGTCTAGCGGGGGGTGCAGATACGCAGTATTTT.